This passage covers 12 T cell receptor beta chains from one sample sequenced in a study of T cell changes during pregnancy in multiple sclerosis. Clones were read by immunoSEQ multiplex PCR, and TCRdb kept only the in-frame ones, dropping some. This sample carries approximately 30,000 clones, roughly nine tenths of them seen once, and the ten largest clones take around 4.4%. Sequencing used CD8+ T cells from peripheral blood mononuclear cells, obtained after pregnancy. Receptors were obtained from a female donor with multiple sclerosis, enrolled in a pregnancy study.

The chain joins TRBV6-5 to TRBJ1-1; the D gene is possibly TRBD1 (5 bases). Germline assignment: CDR1 MNHEY and CDR2 SVGAGI. The CDR3 covers 11 residues. V was trimmed by 7 bases and J by 8 bases, leaving 11 bases between them. CDR3 nucleotide sequence: TGTGCCAGCACCCCCCGGGGGGAAGCTTTCTTT. Its protein product is CASTPRGEAFF.

The rearrangement uses TRBV7-9 and TRBJ2-5; a weak D match, TRBD1 (6 bases). Germline V CDR1 and CDR2: SEHNR, FQNEAQ (reference sequence). Between the trimmed V and J ends, which lost 6 bases and 2 bases, there was a span of 19 bases. The CDR3 is made up of 16 amino acids. As DNA, the CDR3 is TGTGCCAGCAGACCGGCTATAACAGGGAGACAAGAGACCCAGTACTTC. It encodes CASRPAITGRQETQYF. Drawing the rest from reference TRBV7-9 and TRBJ2-5, the complete variable domain is DTGVSQNPRHKITKRGQNVTFRCDPISEHNRLYWYRQTLGQGPEFLTYFQNEAQLEKSRLLSDRFSAERPKGSFSTLEIQRTEQGDSAMYLCASRPAITGRQETQYFGPGTRLLVL.

CDR3 protein: CASSFAGTLNTEAFF. CDR3 bases: TGTGCCAGCAGTTTCGCCGGGACACTGAACACTGAAGCTTTCTTT. The chain couples TRBV11-2 to TRBJ1-1; D might be TRBD1 (6 bases). Germline V gene sequence: CDR1 SGHAT, CDR2 FQNNGV. Trimming took off 6 bases at V and 0 bases at J, with 14 bases between the two ends. There are 15 residues in the CDR3.

The chain recombines TRBV19 with TRBJ2-3; no reliable D call. Germline assignment: CDR1 LNHDA and CDR2 SQIVND (reference sequence). The CDR3 runs to 13 residues. V gave up 0 bases and J gave up 7 bases, with 8 bases separating them. The CDR3 protein is CASSIDGANTQYF. Here the CDR3 DNA reads TGTGCCAGTAGTATAGATGGAGCGAATACGCAGTATTTT.

The V and J genes are TRBV7-6 and TRBJ1-5; D call uncertain. V was cut by 1 base and J by 6 bases, with 16 bases left in between. CDR1 and CDR2 (germline): SGHVS, FNYEAQ. The CDR3 loop spans 16 amino acids. The CDR3 DNA reads as TGTGCCAGCAGCTTAGGAGCCGGAGGCGAGGGTCAGCCCCAGCATTTT. The encoded protein is CASSLGAGGEGQPQHF.

The chain employs TRBV4-3 and TRBJ1-1, with TRBD1 identical over 8 bases. The trim removed 0 bases at V and 3 bases at J, leaving 3 bases unmatched. Germline assignment: CDR1 LGHNA and CDR2 YSLEER. The CDR3 runs 15 residues. The CDR3 protein is CASSQDLQGDTEAFF. In DNA form, the CDR3 reads TGCGCCAGCAGCCAAGATCTACAGGGGGACACTGAAGCTTTCTTT.

V and J are TRBV7-9 and TRBJ2-5, with D possibly being TRBD1 (5 bases). The length of the CDR3 is 16 residues. CDR1 is SEHNR and CDR2 is FQNEAQ in the germline V gene (reference sequence). V lost 5 bases and J 0 bases, leaving 16 bases between the germline ends. In DNA form, the CDR3 reads TGTGCCAGCAGCACAAGTGTCCAGGGTAACCAAGAGACCCAGTACTTC. Protein product: CASSTSVQGNQETQYF. The whole variable domain, remainder taken from reference TRBV7-9 and TRBJ2-5, is DTGVSQNPRHKITKRGQNVTFRCDPISEHNRLYWYRQTLGQGPEFLTYFQNEAQLEKSRLLSDRFSAERPKGSFSTLEIQRTEQGDSAMYLCASSTSVQGNQETQYFGPGTRLLVL.

This chain links TRBV2 with TRBJ1-4; the match to TRBD1 covers 7 bases. Germline V gene sequence: CDR1 SNHLY, CDR2 FYNNEI. With V trimmed by 1 base and J by 3 bases, 8 bases remained unmatched. The CDR3 is 17 amino acids. The DNA of the CDR3 is TGTGCCAGCAGTGAAGGGGTCGTACAGGGGCCTAATGAAAAACTGTTTTTT. Translating gives CASSEGVVQGPNEKLFF.

The rearrangement links TRBV28 to TRBJ1-1; D call uncertain. The V and J ends lost 6 bases and 0 bases respectively, with 8 bases between them. The V gene's germline CDR1 is MDHEN and CDR2 SYDVKM. The CDR3 totals 13 residues. CDR3 DNA sequence: TGTGCCAGCAGCAGATTGTTGAACACTGAAGCTTTCTTT. As protein: CASSRLLNTEAFF.

The table lists this clone with a count of one. The chain recombines TRBV6-1 with TRBJ1-1; TRBD1 agrees at 8 bases. Germline CDR1 reads MNHNS; CDR2 reads SASEGT. The length of the CDR3 is 20 residues. The J segment lost 0 bases and the V segment lost 0 bases, leaving 15 bases of the junction unmatched. The CDR3: CASSEAVYRTGIDLNTEAFF. CDR3 bases: TGTGCCAGCAGTGAAGCGGTGTATCGGACAGGGATAGACTTGAACACTGAAGCTTTCTTT.

The rearrangement links TRBV11-3 to TRBJ2-1; a weak D match, TRBD2 (5 bases). The germline CDR1 and CDR2 sequences are SGHNT and YENEEA. CDR3 length equals 12 residues. Trimming took off 5 bases at V and 8 bases at J, with 10 bases between the two ends. For the CDR3, the DNA is TGTGCCAGCAGCCCGCCTAGCCATGAGCAGTTCTTC. It translates to CASSPPSHEQFF.

J is TRBJ1-1 and V is TRBV29-1; 9 nucleotides align to TRBD1. V dropped 7 bases and J dropped 5; count of bases not matched to a gene: 11. This CDR3 is 14 amino acids long. Germline CDR1 SQVTM, CDR2 ANQGSEA. CDR3 in amino acids: CSAPLQGAGTEAFF. The CDR3 coding sequence is TGCAGCGCCCCGTTACAGGGGGCTGGGACTGAAGCTTTCTTT.